Here is one T cell receptor beta chain with its context. This clonotype was seen a few times. Its specific antigen is unknown. No much larger clone exists at a distance of one base, and base qualities are not known. The label giving this sample's treatment or condition can be read as: in vitro stimulation with specific CMV peptide epitopes to enrich CMV-specific T cells. CDR1 and CDR2 are read off the germline V gene as SGHRS and YFSETQ. For this chain, trimming is 4 bases at the V end and 12 bases at the J end, and the number of junction bases without a gene match is 12. The CDR3 spans 14 residues, from the cysteine through the phenylalanine. Solely the CDR3 DNA is kept, with 42 bases framed from the first base. This sample stems from a study of T cell repertoires in cytomegalovirus infection (dated 2019 in TCRdb). In terms of the full investigation: Alongside well-studied HLA-B-restricted epitopes, the peptide stimulations were aimed at recently identified HLA-C-restricted CMV epitopes, whose presentation resists viral immunomodulation. Because public TCR beta signatures pointed to carriage of CMV infection together with the matching HLA type, the HLA type of each donor mattered for the analysis. Points the paper makes about the study in general: In both this cohort and an independent roughly 350-donor cohort, the cumulative frequency of public TCR beta family members distinguished carriers of CMV infection plus the relevant HLA type. In the ex vivo response, HLA-C-restricted CMV-specific TCR beta clonotypes were dominant, and in two of eight donors the single most frequent clonotype came from this HLA-C-restricted group.

The instrument was an Illumina HiSeq 1500. The raw public reads went through TCRdb reprocessing: fastp at Q25, MiXCR clone calling, in-frame beta chains kept. Entries are consolidated by CDR3 protein sequence, retaining the most common genes and DNA. The sample data list about 280,000 distinct CDR3 sequences, and approximately 22% of these were observed just once. Roughly 20% of the sample is held by the ten biggest clonotypes. The rearrangement combines TRBV5-1 with TRBJ1-1, with 10 bases aligning to TRBD1. The clonotype was recovered from a human donor in good health (CMV status not recorded). Some clones in this sample may be carry-over from other donors' samples. The sequencing used cultured PBMCs, collected from culture after CMV antigen stimulation. CDR3 loop: CASSRGQGEGATFF. DNA sequence: TGCGCCAGCAGCCGTGGACAGGGGGAAGGGGCGACTTTCTTT.